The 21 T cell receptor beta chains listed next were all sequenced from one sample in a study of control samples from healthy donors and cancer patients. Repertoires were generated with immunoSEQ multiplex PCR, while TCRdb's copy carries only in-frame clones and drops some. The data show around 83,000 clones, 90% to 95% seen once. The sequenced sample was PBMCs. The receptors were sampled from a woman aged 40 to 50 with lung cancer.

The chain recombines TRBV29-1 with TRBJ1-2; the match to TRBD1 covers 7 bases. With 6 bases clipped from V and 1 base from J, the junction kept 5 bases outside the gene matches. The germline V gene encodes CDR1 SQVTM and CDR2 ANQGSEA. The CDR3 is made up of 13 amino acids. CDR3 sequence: CSVGQLVNYGYTF. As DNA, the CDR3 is TGCAGCGTGGGACAGTTAGTTAACTATGGCTACACCTTC.

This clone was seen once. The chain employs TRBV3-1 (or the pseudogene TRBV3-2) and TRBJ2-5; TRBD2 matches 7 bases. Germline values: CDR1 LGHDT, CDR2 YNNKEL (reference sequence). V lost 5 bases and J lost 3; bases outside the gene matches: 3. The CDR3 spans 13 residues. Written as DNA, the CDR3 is TGTGCCAGCAGCTACCGGGGGGAAGAGACCCAGTACTTC. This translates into CASSYRGEETQYF.

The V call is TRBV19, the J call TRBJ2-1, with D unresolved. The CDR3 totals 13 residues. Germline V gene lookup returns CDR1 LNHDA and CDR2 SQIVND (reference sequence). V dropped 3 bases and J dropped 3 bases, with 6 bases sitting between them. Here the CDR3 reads CASSIKDYNEQFF. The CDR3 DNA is TGTGCCAGTAGTATTAAGGACTACAATGAGCAGTTCTTC.

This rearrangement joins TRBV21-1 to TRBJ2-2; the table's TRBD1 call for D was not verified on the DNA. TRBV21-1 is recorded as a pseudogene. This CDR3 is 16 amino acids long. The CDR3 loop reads CASRGQVYGGSGELFF. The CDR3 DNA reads TGTGCCAGCAGGGGACAGGTTTATGGAGGTTCGGGGGAGCTGTTTTTT.

CDR3 residues: CASSLAGQTDTQYF. The DNA of the CDR3 is TGTGCCAGCAGTTTAGCGGGGCAAACAGATACGCAGTATTTT. The chain combines TRBV27 with TRBJ2-3, with a tentative D call TRBD2 (6 bases). Between the trimmed V and J ends, which lost 2 bases and 3 bases, there was a span of 9 bases. Looked up from germline, CDR1 is MNHEY and CDR2 is SMNVEV (reference sequence). This CDR3 has 14 amino acids.

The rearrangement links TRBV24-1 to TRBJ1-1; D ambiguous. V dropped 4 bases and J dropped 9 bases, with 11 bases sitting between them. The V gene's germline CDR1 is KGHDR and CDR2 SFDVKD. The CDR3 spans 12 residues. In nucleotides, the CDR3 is TGTGCCACCAGTGACAACCGGGGAAAAGCTTTCTTT. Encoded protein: CATSDNRGKAFF.

Here the CDR3 reads CASSLTGLSEAFF. CDR3 bases: TGTGCCAGTAGTTTGACAGGGCTTTCTGAAGCTTTCTTT. The chain uses TRBV19 and TRBJ1-1; TRBD1 matches 7 bases. Germline V gene sequence: CDR1 LNHDA, CDR2 SQIVND (reference sequence). This CDR3 has 13 amino acids. The ends lost 5 bases at V and 6 bases at J; junction bases unmatched: 6.

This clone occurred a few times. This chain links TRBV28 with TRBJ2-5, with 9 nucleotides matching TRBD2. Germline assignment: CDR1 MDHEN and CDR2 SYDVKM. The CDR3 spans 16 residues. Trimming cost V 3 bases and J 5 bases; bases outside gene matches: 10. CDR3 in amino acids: CASSFVSGGTGETQYF. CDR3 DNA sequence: TGTGCCAGCAGTTTTGTAAGCGGGGGGACCGGGGAGACCCAGTACTTC.

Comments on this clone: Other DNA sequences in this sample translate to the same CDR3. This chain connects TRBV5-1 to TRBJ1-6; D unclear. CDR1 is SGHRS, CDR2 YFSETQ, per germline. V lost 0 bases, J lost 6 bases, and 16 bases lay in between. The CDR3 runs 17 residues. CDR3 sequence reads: CASSLAEGSVGNSPLHF. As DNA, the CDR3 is TGCGCCAGCAGCTTGGCCGAGGGTTCAGTGGGTAATTCACCCCTCCACTTT.

CDR3 sequence (DNA): TGTGCCAGCAGTAGGTACAGGGGGTCAAATCAGCCCCAGCATTTT. This sequence encodes CASSRYRGSNQPQHF. The chain joins TRBV2 to TRBJ1-5; 8 nucleotides line up with TRBD1. J gave up 4 bases and V 5 bases, and 7 bases lay outside the gene matches. This CDR3 has 15 amino acids. The germline gives CDR1 SNHLY, CDR2 FYNNEI.

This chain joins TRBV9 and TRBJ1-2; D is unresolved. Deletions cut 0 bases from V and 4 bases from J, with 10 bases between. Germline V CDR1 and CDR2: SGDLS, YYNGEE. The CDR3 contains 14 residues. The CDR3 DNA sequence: TGTGCCAGCAGCGTAGCTACGGGAAGCTATGGCTACACCTTC. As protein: CASSVATGSYGYTF.

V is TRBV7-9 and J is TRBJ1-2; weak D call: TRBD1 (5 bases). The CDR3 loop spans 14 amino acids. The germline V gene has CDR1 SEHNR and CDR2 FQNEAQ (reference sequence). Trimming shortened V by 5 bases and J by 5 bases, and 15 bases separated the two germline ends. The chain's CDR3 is CASSPTGPDYGYTF. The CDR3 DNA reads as TGTGCCAGCAGCCCCACGGGACCTGATTATGGCTACACCTTC.

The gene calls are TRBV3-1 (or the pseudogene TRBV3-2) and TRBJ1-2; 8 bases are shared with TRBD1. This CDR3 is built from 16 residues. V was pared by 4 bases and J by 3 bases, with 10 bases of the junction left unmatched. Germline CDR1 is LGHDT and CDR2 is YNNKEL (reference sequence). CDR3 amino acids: CASSRRVGQGDYGYTF. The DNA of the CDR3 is TGTGCCAGCAGCCGCCGAGTAGGACAGGGCGACTATGGCTACACCTTC.

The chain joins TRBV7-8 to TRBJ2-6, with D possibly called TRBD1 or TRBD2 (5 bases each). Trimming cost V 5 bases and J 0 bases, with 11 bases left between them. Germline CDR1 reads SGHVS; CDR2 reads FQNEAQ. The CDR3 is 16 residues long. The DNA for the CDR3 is TGTGCCAGCAGCCCGAGGGGAAACTCTGGGGCCAACGTCCTGACTTTC. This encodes CASSPRGNSGANVLTF.

As DNA, the CDR3 is TGTGCCAGCAGCCCGGGGCCAGGCGGGCACGAGCAGTACTTC. Translating gives CASSPGPGGHEQYF. The chain uses TRBV5-4 and TRBJ2-7, with D possibly called TRBD1 or TRBD2 (5 bases each). The V gene lost 4 bases and the J gene lost 5 bases, with 16 bases spanning the gap. The CDR3 spans 14 residues. Germline V CDR1 and CDR2: SGHNT, YYREEE (reference sequence).

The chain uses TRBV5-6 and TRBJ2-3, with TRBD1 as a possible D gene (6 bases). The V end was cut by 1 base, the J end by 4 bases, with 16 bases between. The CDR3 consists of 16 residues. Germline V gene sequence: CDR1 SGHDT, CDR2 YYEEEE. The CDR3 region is CASSLWTVEKPDTQYF. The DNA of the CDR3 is TGTGCCAGCAGCTTGTGGACAGTCGAGAAACCAGATACGCAGTATTTT.

The DNA for the CDR3 is TGTGCCAGCAGCCAAGATAGATATCAGGGATACACTGAAGCTTTCTTT. Protein: CASSQDRYQGYTEAFF. This chain connects TRBV3-1 (or the pseudogene TRBV3-2) to TRBJ1-1; tentative D call: TRBD1 (5 bases). This CDR3 has 16 amino acids. Germline CDR1 is LGHDT and CDR2 is YNNKEL (reference sequence). Trimming stripped 0 bases from V and 3 bases from J, with 14 bases between.

The CDR3 protein is CASSRAQGTEAFF. The CDR3 nucleotides read TGTGCCAGCAGCCGAGCCCAGGGAACTGAAGCTTTCTTT. This rearrangement joins TRBV3-1 (or the pseudogene TRBV3-2) to TRBJ1-1; a possible D gene is TRBD1 (5 bases). Germline CDR1 is LGHDT and CDR2 is YNNKEL (reference sequence). The length of the CDR3 is 13 residues. Trimming left V 4 bases short and J 5 bases short, with 11 bases between.

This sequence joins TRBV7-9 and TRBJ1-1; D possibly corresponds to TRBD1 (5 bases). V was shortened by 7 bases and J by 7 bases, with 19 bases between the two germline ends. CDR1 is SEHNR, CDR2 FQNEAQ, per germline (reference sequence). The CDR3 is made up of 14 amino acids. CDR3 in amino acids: CASTRVPGGDEAFF. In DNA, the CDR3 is TGTGCCAGCACGAGGGTCCCTGGGGGTGATGAAGCTTTCTTT.

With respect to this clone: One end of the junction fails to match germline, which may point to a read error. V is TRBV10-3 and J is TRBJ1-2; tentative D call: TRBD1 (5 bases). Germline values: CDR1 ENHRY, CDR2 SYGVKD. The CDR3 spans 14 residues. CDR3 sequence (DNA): TGTGCCATCAGTGAGTCGACCACGGGGGTCACCGGGGCCTTC. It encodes CAISESTTGVTGAF.

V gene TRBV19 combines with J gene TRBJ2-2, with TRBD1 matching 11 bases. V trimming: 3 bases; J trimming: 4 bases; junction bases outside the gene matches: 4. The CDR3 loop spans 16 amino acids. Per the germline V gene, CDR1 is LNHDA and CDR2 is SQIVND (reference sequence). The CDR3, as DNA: TGTGCCAGTAGTATTGGGACAGGGGGGCCCACCGGGGAGCTGTTTTTT. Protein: CASSIGTGGPTGELFF.